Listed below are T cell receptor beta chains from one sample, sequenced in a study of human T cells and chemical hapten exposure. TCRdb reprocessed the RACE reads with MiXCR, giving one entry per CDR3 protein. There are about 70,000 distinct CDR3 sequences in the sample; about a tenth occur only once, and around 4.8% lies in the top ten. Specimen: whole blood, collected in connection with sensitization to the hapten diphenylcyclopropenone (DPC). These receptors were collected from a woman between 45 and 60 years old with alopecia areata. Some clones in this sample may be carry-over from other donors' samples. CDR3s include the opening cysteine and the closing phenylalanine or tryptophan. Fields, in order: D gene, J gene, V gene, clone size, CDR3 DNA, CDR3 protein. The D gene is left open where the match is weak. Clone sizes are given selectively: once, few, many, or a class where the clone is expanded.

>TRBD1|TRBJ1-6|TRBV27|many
TGTGCCAGCAGTCGGCAAGGACAGGGAGGATGGGATTCACCCCTCCACTTT
CASSRQGQGGWDSPLHF
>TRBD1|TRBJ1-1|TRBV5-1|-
TGCGCCAGTAGACCGCGGACAGGGAGAAACACTGAAGCTTTCTTT
CASRPRTGRNTEAFF
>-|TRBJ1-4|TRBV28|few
TGTGCCAGCAGTTTACGACCGATTAATGAAAAACTGTTTTTT
CASSLRPINEKLFF
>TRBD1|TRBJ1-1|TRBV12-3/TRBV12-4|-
TGTGCCAGCAGTTTAGGGACAGGGGCGAACACTGAAGCTTTCTTT
CASSLGTGANTEAFF
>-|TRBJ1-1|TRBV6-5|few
TGTGCCAGCATCAGAATGGGTGCGCTGAACACTGAAGCTTTCTTT
CASIRMGALNTEAFF
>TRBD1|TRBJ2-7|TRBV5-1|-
TGCGCCAGCAGAGCAGGGACAGACAGCTCCTACGAGCAGTACTTC
CASRAGTDSSYEQYF
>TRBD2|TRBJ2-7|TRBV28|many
TGTGCCAGCAGTCCCTCCGGGACTAGCGGGACGGAGCAGTACTTC
CASSPSGTSGTEQYF
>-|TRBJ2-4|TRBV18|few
TGTGCCAGCTCACCGGGAGAACCAAACATTCAGTACTTC
CASSPGEPNIQYF
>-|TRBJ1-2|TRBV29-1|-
TGCAGCGTTGGAAGCTACACCTTC
CSVGSYTF
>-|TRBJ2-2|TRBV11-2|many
TGTGCCAGCAGCAAACAGGGGAACACCGGGGAGCTGTTTTTT
CASSKQGNTGELFF
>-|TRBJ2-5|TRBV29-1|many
TGCAGCGGACAAGAAGGGAACCAGTACTTC
CSGQEGNQYF
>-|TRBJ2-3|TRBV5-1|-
TGCGCCAGCAGCCCCGCACAAGGCACAGATACGCAGTATTTT
CASSPAQGTDTQYF
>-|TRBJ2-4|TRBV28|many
TGTGCCAGCAGAACCCGGAGTGACACCTCAAACATTCAGTACTTC
CASRTRSDTSNIQYF
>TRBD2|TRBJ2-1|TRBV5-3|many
TGTGCCAGAAGCTTGGATTTGGGACTAGCGGGACCCGATCCCTCCTACAATGAGCAGTTCTTC
CARSLDLGLAGPDPSYNEQFF
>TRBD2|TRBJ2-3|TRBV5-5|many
TGTGCCAGCAGCTCCGGTCTAGCGGGGGAAGATACGCAGTATTTT
CASSSGLAGEDTQYF
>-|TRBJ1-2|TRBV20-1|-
TGCAGTGCTAGTCATCAGAGTAACTATGGCTACACCTTC
CSASHQSNYGYTF